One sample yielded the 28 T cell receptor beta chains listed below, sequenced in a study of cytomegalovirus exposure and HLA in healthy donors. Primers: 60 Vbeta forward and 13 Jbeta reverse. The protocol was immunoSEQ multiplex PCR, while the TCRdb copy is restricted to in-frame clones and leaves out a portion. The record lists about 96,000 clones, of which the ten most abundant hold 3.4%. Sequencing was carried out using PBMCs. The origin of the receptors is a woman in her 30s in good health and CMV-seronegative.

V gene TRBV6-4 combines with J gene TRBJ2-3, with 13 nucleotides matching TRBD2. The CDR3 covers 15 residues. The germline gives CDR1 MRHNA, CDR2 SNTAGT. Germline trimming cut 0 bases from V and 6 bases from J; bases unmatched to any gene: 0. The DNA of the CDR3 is TGTGCCAGCAGTGACTCGACTAGCGGGGGGGATACGCAGTATTTT. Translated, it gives CASSDSTSGGDTQYF.

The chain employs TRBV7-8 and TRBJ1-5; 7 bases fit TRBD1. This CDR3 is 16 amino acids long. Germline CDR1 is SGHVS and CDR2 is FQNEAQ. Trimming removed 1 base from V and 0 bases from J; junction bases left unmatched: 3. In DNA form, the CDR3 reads TGTGCCAGCAGCTTAGGTGACAGGGCTAGCAATCAGCCCCAGCATTTT. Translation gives CASSLGDRASNQPQHF. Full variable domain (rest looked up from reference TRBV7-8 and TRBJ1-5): GAGVSQSPRYKVAKRGQDVALRCDPISGHVSLFWYQQALGQGPEFLTYFQNEAQLDKSGLPSDRFFAERPEGSVSTLKIQRTQQEDSAVYLCASSLGDRASNQPQHFGDGTRLSIL.

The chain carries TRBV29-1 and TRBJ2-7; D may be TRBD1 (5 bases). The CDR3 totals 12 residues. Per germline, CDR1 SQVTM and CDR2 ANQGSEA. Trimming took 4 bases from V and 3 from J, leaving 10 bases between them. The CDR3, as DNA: TGCAGCGTTGTGGGGCAGCGCTACGAGCAGTACTTC. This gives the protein CSVVGQRYEQYF.

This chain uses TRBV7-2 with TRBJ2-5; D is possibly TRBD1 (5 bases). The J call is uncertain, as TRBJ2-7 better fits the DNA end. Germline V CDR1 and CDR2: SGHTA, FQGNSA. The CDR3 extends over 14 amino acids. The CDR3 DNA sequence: TGTGCCAGCAGCTTAATCCTTAGGGGATACGAGCAGTACTTC. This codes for CASSLILRGYEQYF.

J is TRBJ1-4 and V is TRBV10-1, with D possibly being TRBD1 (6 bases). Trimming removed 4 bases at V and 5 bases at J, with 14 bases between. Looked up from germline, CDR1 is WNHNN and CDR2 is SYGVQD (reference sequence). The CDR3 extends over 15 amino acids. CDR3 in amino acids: CASSGARGTNEKLFF. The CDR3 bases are TGCGCCAGCAGTGGTGCCAGGGGCACAAATGAAAAACTGTTTTTT.

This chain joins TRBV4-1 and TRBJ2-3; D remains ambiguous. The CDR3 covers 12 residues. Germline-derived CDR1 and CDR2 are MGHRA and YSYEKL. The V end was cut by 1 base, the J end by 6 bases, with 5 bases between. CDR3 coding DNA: TGCGCCAGCAGCCAAGCGAGGGATACGCAGTATTTT. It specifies CASSQARDTQYF.

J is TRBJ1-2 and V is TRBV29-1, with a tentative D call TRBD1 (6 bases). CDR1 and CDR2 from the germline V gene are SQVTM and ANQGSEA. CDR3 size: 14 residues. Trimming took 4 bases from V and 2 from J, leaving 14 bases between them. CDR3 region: CSVGGGNANYGYTF. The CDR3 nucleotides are TGCAGCGTTGGGGGGGGCAACGCGAACTATGGCTACACCTTC.

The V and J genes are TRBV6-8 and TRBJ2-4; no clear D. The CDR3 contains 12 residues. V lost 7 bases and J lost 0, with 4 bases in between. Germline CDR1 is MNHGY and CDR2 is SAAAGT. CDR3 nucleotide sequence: TGTGCCAGCACACTAGCCAAAAACATTCAGTACTTC. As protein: CASTLAKNIQYF.

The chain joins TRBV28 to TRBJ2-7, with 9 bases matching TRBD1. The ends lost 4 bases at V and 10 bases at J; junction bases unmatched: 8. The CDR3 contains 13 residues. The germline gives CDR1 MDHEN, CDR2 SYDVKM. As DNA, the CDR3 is TGTGCCAGCAGTTCAGGACAGGGGATGGGTCAGTACTTC. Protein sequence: CASSSGQGMGQYF.

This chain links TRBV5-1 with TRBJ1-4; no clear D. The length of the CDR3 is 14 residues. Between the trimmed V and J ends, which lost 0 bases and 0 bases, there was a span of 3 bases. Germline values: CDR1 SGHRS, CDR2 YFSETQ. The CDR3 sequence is CASSLATTNEKLFF. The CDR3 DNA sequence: TGCGCCAGCAGCTTGGCTACAACTAATGAAAAACTGTTTTTT.

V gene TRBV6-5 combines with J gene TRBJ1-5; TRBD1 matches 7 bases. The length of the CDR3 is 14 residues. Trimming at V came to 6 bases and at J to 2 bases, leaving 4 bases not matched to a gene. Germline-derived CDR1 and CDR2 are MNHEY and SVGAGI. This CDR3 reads CASSLQGGNQPQHF. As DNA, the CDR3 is TGTGCCAGCAGCCTCCAGGGGGGCAATCAGCCCCAGCATTTT.

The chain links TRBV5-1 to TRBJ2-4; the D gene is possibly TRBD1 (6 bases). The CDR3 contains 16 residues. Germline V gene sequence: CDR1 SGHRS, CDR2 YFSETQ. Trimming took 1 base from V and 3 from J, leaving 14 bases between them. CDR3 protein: CASSLSTGLDKNIQYF. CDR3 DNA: TGCGCCAGCAGCTTGTCTACAGGGTTGGACAAAAACATTCAGTACTTC.

This chain's CDR3 is CASSFRDREETQYF. The CDR3, as DNA: TGTGCCAGCTCATTCCGGGACAGGGAAGAGACCCAGTACTTC. The rearrangement joins TRBV18 to TRBJ2-5; TRBD1 agrees at 9 bases. V trimming: 5 bases; J trimming: 3 bases; junction bases outside the gene matches: 4. The CDR3 runs 14 residues. Germline values: CDR1 KGHSH, CDR2 LQKENI.

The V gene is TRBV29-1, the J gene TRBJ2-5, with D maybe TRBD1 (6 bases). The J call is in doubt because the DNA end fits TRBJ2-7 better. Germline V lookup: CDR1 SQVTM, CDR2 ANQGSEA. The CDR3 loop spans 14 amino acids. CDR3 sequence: CSVEQGTYSYEQYF. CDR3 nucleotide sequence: TGCAGCGTTGAACAGGGGACATACTCCTACGAGCAGTACTTC.

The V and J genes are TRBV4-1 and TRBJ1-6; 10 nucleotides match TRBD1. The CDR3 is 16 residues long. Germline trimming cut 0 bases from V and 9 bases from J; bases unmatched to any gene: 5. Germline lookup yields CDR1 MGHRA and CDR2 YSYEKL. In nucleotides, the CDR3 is TGCGCCAGCAGCCAAGATCAGGGGACAGGGGCTTCACCCCTCCACTTT. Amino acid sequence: CASSQDQGTGASPLHF.

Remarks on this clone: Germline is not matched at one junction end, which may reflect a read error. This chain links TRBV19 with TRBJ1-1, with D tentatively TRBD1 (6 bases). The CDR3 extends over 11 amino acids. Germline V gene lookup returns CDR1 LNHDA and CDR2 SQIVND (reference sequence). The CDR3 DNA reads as TGCGCCGACAGGCCAAATACTGAAGCTTTCTTT. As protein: CADRPNTEAFF.

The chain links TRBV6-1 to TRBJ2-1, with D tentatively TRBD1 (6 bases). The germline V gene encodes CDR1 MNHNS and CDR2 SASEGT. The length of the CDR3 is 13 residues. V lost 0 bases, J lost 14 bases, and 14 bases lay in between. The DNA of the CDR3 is TGTGCCAGCAGTGAAGCAAGGGACACCGAGGAGTTCTTC. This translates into CASSEARDTEEFF.

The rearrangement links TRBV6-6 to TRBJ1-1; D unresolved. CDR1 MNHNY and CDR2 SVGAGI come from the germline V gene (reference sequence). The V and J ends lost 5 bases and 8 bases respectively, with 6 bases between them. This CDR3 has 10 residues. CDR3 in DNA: TGTGCCAGCAGTAGCGTAGAAGCTTTCTTT. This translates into CASSSVEAFF.

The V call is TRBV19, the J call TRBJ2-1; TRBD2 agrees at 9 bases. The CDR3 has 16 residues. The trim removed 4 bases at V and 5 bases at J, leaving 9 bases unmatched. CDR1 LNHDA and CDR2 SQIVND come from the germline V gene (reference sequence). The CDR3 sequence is CASSTPSGGLHNEQFF. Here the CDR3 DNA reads TGTGCCAGTAGTACACCAAGCGGGGGGCTACACAATGAGCAGTTCTTC.

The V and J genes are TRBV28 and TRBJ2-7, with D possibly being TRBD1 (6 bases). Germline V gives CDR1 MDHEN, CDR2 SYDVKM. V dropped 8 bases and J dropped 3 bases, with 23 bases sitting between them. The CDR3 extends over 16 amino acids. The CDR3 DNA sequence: TGTGCCAGCTCAGCCTCAATCGTCACCAGGGGCTACGAGCAGTACTTC. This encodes CASSASIVTRGYEQYF.

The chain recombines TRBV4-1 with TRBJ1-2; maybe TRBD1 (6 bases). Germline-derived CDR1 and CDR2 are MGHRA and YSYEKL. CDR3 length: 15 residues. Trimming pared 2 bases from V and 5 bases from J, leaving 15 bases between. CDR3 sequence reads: CASSQWQGIGYGYTF. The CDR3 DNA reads TGCGCCAGCAGCCAATGGCAGGGGATTGGATATGGCTACACCTTC.

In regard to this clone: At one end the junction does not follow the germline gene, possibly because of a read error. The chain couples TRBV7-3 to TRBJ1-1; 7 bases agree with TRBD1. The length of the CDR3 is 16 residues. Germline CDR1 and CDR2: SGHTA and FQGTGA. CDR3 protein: CTSSPGRQGISTEAFF. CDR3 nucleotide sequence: TGTACCAGCAGCCCTGGTAGACAGGGTATCAGCACTGAAGCTTTCTTT. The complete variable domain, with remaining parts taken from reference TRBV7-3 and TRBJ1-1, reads GAGVSQTPSNKVTEKGKYVELRCDPISGHTALYWYRQSLGQGPEFLIYFQGTGAADDSGLPNDRFFAVRPEGSVSTLKIQRTERGDSAVYLCTSSPGRQGISTEAFFGQGTRLTVV.

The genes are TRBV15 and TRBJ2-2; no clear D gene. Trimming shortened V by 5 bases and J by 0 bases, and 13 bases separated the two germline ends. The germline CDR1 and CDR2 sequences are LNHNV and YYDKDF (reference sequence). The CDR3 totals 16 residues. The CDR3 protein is CATSPYGFANTGELFF. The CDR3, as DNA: TGTGCCACCAGCCCTTACGGGTTCGCGAACACCGGGGAGCTGTTTTTT.

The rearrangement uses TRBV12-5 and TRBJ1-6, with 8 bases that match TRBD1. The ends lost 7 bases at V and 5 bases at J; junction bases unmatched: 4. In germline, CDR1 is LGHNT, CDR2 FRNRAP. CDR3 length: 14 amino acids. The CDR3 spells CASASGQDNSPLHF. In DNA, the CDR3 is TGTGCTAGTGCCTCGGGACAGGATAATTCACCCCTCCACTTT. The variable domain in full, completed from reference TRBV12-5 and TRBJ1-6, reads DARVTQTPRHKVTEMGQEVTMRCQPILGHNTVFWYRQTMMQGLELLAYFRNRAPLDDSGMPKDRFSAEMPDATLATLKIQPSEPRDSAVYFCASASGQDNSPLHFGNGTRLTVT.

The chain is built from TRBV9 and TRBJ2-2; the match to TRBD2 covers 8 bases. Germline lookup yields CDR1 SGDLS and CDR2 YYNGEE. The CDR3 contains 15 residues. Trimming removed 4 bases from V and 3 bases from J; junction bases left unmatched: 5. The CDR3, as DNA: TGTGCCAGCAGCCTGAGCGGGAGAGACACCGGGGAGCTGTTTTTT. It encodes CASSLSGRDTGELFF.

The CDR3 DNA follows: TGTGCCTGGAGTGTCGGGACAGGGTGGCCCTCCTACGAGCAGTACTTC. This sequence encodes CAWSVGTGWPSYEQYF. The chain uses TRBV30 and TRBJ2-5; 9 bases map to TRBD1. The DNA matches TRBJ2-7 better at its end, which makes the J call doubtful. Germline loops: CDR1 GTSNPN, CDR2 SVGIG (reference sequence). This CDR3 is 16 amino acids long.

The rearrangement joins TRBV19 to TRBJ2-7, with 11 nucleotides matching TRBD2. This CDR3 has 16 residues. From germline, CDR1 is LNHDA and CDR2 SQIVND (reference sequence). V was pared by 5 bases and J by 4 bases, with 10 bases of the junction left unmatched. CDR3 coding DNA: TGTGCCAGTAGTCCAATAGCGGGAGGGCCTCTATACGAGCAGTACTTC. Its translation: CASSPIAGGPLYEQYF.

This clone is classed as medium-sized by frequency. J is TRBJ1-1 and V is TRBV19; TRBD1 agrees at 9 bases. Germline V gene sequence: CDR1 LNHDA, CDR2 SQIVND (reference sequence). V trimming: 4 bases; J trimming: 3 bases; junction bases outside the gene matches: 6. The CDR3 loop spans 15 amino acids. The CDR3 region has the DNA TGTGCCAGTAGTACTCGACAGGGGGGCGACACTGAAGCTTTCTTT. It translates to CASSTRQGGDTEAFF.